These 17 T cell receptor beta chains originate from one sample sequenced in a study of CD8 T cells in ankylosing spondylitis. One entry per CDR3 protein, called by TCRdb with MiXCR from the 5' RACE reads. The data hold about 200,000 distinct CDR3 sequences, with about 13% observed a single time. Sequencing was performed on blood, either unsorted or a sorted T cell fraction (not recorded which). Receptors originate from a male donor with ankylosing spondylitis or in good health (not recorded which).

This clonotype was counted at least ten times. The genes are TRBV6-4 and TRBJ2-2; 11 bases line up with TRBD1. Germline loops: CDR1 MRHNA, CDR2 SNTAGT. This CDR3 has 16 residues. Losses at the gene ends were 3 bases for V and 2 bases for J; bases not matched to a gene: 2. The CDR3 DNA reads as TGTGCCAGCAGTGAGGACAGGGGGCAAAACACCGGGGAGCTGTTTTTT. Its protein product is CASSEDRGQNTGELFF.

The chain joins TRBV27 to TRBJ2-7; the D gene could be TRBD1 or TRBD2 (5 bases each). Trimming took off 2 bases at V and 0 bases at J, with 8 bases between the two ends. The germline gives CDR1 MNHEY, CDR2 SMNVEV (reference sequence). This CDR3 has 14 residues. CDR3 nucleotides: TGTGCCAGCAGTTTAGGGGACCGCTCCTACGAGCAGTACTTC. Protein sequence: CASSLGDRSYEQYF.

This chain joins TRBV12-3 or TRBV12-4 and TRBJ1-2; possible D gene TRBD1, 5 bases. V was shortened by 3 bases and J by 10 bases, with 9 bases between the two germline ends. The CDR3 extends over 11 amino acids. The CDR3 region has the DNA TGTGCCAGCAGTTTTGGGGACCTCTACACCTTC. It is translated as CASSFGDLYTF.

This rearrangement joins TRBV7-9 to TRBJ2-7; D unclear. The V end lost 6 bases, the J end lost 3 bases, and 15 bases lay between the germline ends. The CDR3 spans 14 residues. Germline V lookup: CDR1 SEHNR, CDR2 FQNEAQ (reference sequence). The CDR3 DNA reads TGTGCCAGCAGTCCACGTTATCATCGCTACGAGCAGTACTTC. It specifies CASSPRYHRYEQYF.

The genes are TRBV4-1 and TRBJ1-2; tentatively, D is TRBD1 (6 bases). The CDR3 totals 13 residues. The V end was cut by 1 base, the J end by 7 bases, with 10 bases between. Germline V gene lookup returns CDR1 MGHRA and CDR2 YSYEKL. The CDR3 is CASSQGMGAGYTF. The CDR3 coding sequence is TGCGCCAGCAGCCAAGGAATGGGGGCTGGCTACACCTTC.

In this sample, this clonotype turned up a few times. The chain employs TRBV28 and TRBJ2-4; 7 bases line up with TRBD1. V shed 6 bases and J 6 bases; nucleotides not matched to a gene: 14. This CDR3 is 16 amino acids long. Germline CDR1 is MDHEN and CDR2 is SYDVKM. CDR3 sequence: CASSPPRDRALNIQYF. The DNA of the CDR3 is TGTGCCAGCAGCCCCCCTCGAGACAGGGCTTTAAACATTCAGTACTTC. The variable domain in full, completed from reference TRBV28 and TRBJ2-4, reads DVKVTQSSRYLVKRTGEKVFLECVQDMDHENMFWYRQDPGLGLRLIYFSYDVKMKEKGDIPEGYSVSREKKERFSLILESASTNQTSMYLCASSPPRDRALNIQYFGAGTRLSVL.

V and J are TRBV11-1 and TRBJ2-7; D may be TRBD2 (5 bases). The ends were cut back, 4 bases at V and 6 bases at J, with 19 bases in the middle. From germline, CDR1 is SGHAT and CDR2 FQDESV (reference sequence). The CDR3 totals 15 residues. This chain's CDR3 is CASSSQVDWAGEQYF. CDR3 coding DNA: TGTGCCAGCAGCTCGCAGGTTGACTGGGCGGGCGAGCAGTACTTC. Combining the CDR3 with reference TRBV11-1 and TRBJ2-7 gives the whole variable domain EAEVAQSPRYKITEKSQAVAFWCDPISGHATLYWYRQILGQGPELLVQFQDESVVDDSQLPKDRFSAERLKGVDSTLKIQPAELGDSAMYLCASSSQVDWAGEQYFGPGTRLTVT.

This rearrangement joins TRBV7-8 to TRBJ2-1; D is uncertain. The CDR3 spans 18 residues. Between the trimmed V and J ends, which lost 0 bases and 2 bases, there was a span of 17 bases. Germline-derived CDR1 and CDR2 are SGHVS and FQNEAQ. Here the CDR3 DNA reads TGTGCCAGCAGCTTAGCGGGTAGGACCCAGACGGCCTACAATGAGCAGTTCTTC. Translation gives CASSLAGRTQTAYNEQFF.

This clonotype came up a few times. The chain recombines TRBV6-2 or TRBV6-3 with TRBJ2-3; TRBD1 matches 8 bases. The CDR3 extends over 16 amino acids. CDR1 is MNHEY and CDR2 is SVGEGT in the germline V gene. The trim removed 5 bases at V and 2 bases at J, leaving 9 bases unmatched. CDR3 sequence (DNA): TGTGCCAGCAGTCCCCTGGGACAGGACCCCACAGATACGCAGTATTTT. Translation gives CASSPLGQDPTDTQYF.

The table lists this clonotype with a few counts. The chain carries TRBV20-1 and TRBJ1-1; D gene unclear. Trimming shortened V by 5 bases and J by 7 bases, and 14 bases separated the two germline ends. This CDR3 is 12 amino acids long. CDR1 and CDR2 from the germline V gene are DFQATT and SNEGSKA (reference sequence). The CDR3 bases are TGCAGTGCTCCCTTAGGAGGTGGTGAAGCTTTCTTT. This sequence encodes CSAPLGGGEAFF.

This chain links TRBV28 with TRBJ2-7; TRBD1 aligns across 7 bases. The CDR3 covers 13 residues. J lost 0 bases, V lost 10 bases, and 6 bases had no gene match. CDR1 and CDR2 (germline): MDHEN, SYDVKM. This CDR3 is CAIKGGPSYEQYF. DNA for the CDR3: TGTGCCATAAAAGGGGGCCCCTCCTACGAGCAGTACTTC.

The table lists this clonotype with a few counts. This chain joins TRBV7-2 and TRBJ2-3, with D unresolved. Germline V CDR1 and CDR2: SGHTA, FQGNSA. There are 14 residues in the CDR3. Trimming pared 1 base from V and 1 base from J, leaving 6 bases between. The CDR3 DNA reads as TGTGCCAGCAGCTTAGAGGATCGCACAGATACGCAGTATTTT. Translation: CASSLEDRTDTQYF.

The CDR3 sequence: CASSDRGRADEQYF. The CDR3 DNA follows: TGTGCCAGCAGTGATCGTGGGCGGGCGGATGAGCAGTACTTC. The V and J genes are TRBV2 and TRBJ2-7; D might be TRBD2 (5 bases). The V gene lost 3 bases and the J gene lost 7 bases, with 16 bases spanning the gap. Germline V gene data show CDR1 as SNHLY and CDR2 as FYNNEI. The CDR3 has 14 amino acids.

This clonotype was found many times. The chain employs TRBV29-1 and TRBJ1-5, with D tentatively TRBD1 (5 bases). CDR3 length: 15 residues. Germline CDR1 is SQVTM and CDR2 is ANQGSEA. V dropped 6 bases and J dropped 5 bases, with 20 bases sitting between them. The DNA of the CDR3 is TGCAGCGTCGCTTTCGGGGGGGGTGTTGATCAGCCCCAGCATTTT. Residues: CSVAFGGGVDQPQHF.

The V call is TRBV7-6, the J call TRBJ1-4; D is possibly TRBD1 (5 bases). Per the germline V gene, CDR1 is SGHVS and CDR2 is FNYEAQ. Trimming pared 3 bases from V and 3 bases from J, leaving 11 bases between. The CDR3 has 15 residues. This CDR3 is CASSFGGDPNEKLFF. CDR3 in DNA: TGTGCCAGCAGCTTTGGCGGGGACCCTAATGAAAAACTGTTTTTT.

A single count supports this clonotype. This may stem from a read error, because a much larger clone lies one nucleotide away. This sequence joins TRBV29-1 and TRBJ2-5; D gene unclear. The V gene lost 7 bases and the J gene lost 0 bases, with 15 bases spanning the gap. This CDR3 spans 14 amino acids. Germline loops: CDR1 SQVTM, CDR2 ANQGSEA. CDR3 nucleotides: TGCAGCGCCCTAGTGTTAGGGTACCAAGAGACCCAGTACTTC. This gives the protein CSALVLGYQETQYF.

This clonotype was recorded at least ten times. The CDR3 sequence: CASSFLPGLVASYNEQFF. The CDR3 region has the DNA TGCGCCAGCAGCTTTCTCCCGGGGCTAGTGGCTTCCTACAATGAGCAGTTCTTC. This sequence joins TRBV5-1 and TRBJ2-1; D tentatively fits TRBD1 or TRBD2 (5 bases each). Germline V gene sequence: CDR1 SGHRS, CDR2 YFSETQ. This CDR3 spans 18 amino acids. V lost 2 bases, J lost 1 base, and 19 bases lay in between.